The rows below give T cell receptor beta chains drawn from one sample of a study of cytomegalovirus exposure and HLA in healthy donors. Generated by immunoSEQ multiplex PCR, the TCRdb table keeps only in-frame clones and is missing some. The sample lists tens of thousands of clones, less than 85% occurring once. The sample taken for sequencing was PBMCs. Receptor source: a woman aged 18-29 years in good health and CMV-seropositive. The CDR3 runs from the conserved cysteine through the conserved F or W. D genes are given only for firm matches. Where a row states a size, it is once, few, many or the class of an expanded clone; other rows omit it.

>.|TRBJ1-2|TRBV5-4|once
TGTGCCAGCAGCTTGCCAGGGGCTAACTATGGCTACACCTTC
CASSLPGANYGYTF
>.|TRBJ2-3|TRBV6-4|few
TGTGCCAGCAGTGGCGGGAGCACAGATACGCAGTATTTT
CASSGGSTDTQYF
>.|TRBJ2-3|TRBV7-9|.
TGTGCCAGCAGCACACCCCACACAGATACGCAGTATTTT
CASSTPHTDTQYF
>TRBD1|TRBJ1-5|TRBV28|once
TGTGCCAGCAGTTCCACGGGACAGGGACCAAATCAGCCCCAGCATTTT
CASSSTGQGPNQPQHF
>TRBD1|TRBJ2-7|TRBV12-5|.
TGTGCTAGTGGTCCCACAGGGGTCTACGAGCAGTACTTC
CASGPTGVYEQYF
>TRBD1|TRBJ1-1|TRBV7-3|.
TGTGCCAGCAGCTTAACCAGGGGGCCGATGATGAACACTGAAGCTTTCTTT
CASSLTRGPMMNTEAFF
>TRBD1|TRBJ1-1|TRBV7-2|few
TGTGCCAGCAAGACAGGGGGCTTGGATCCGGTGGCTTTCTTT
CASKTGGLDPVAFF
>.|TRBJ2-5|TRBV2|few
TGTGCCAGCAGTGAACGGAGGGTTCAAGAGACCCAGTACTTC
CASSERRVQETQYF
>.|TRBJ1-2|TRBV6-5|.
TGTGCCAGCAGTTACACGCGTATGGAGGCTAACTATGGCTACACCTTC
CASSYTRMEANYGYTF
>TRBD1|TRBJ2-1|TRBV6-5|once
TGTGCCAGCAAGACGGACAGGGGGGCTCGGAATGAGCAGTTCTTC
CASKTDRGARNEQFF
>TRBD2|TRBJ2-4|TRBV5-4|.
TGTGCCAGCAGCTTGGCTAGCGGGGGGGCAGGGGCCAAAAACATTCAGTACTTC
CASSLASGGAGAKNIQYF
>TRBD2|TRBJ2-1|TRBV10-3|.
TGTGCCATCAGTGAACGGGTGGGACTAGCGGACACCTACAATGAGCAGTTCTTC
CAISERVGLADTYNEQFF
>.|TRBJ2-6|TRBV11-2|.
TGTGCCAGCAGCTTAGTACTCGGGGATTCTGGGGCCAACGTCCTGACTTTC
CASSLVLGDSGANVLTF
>TRBD1|TRBJ1-4|TRBV4-2|.
TGTGCCAGCAGCCAACCCGGGACAGGAAATGAAAAACTGTTTTTT
CASSQPGTGNEKLFF
>TRBD2|TRBJ2-7|TRBV4-1|.
TGCGCCAGCAGCCAACACCCGACTAGCCCTCTCTATGAGCAGTACTTC
CASSQHPTSPLYEQYF
>.|TRBJ1-2|TRBV9|.
TGTGCCAGCAGCGCAAACACCGTGTCATCCTATGGCTACACCTTC
CASSANTVSSYGYTF
>.|TRBJ1-1|TRBV27|once
TGTGCCAGCAGTGACAGAAACCATGGCACTGAAGCTTTCTTT
CASSDRNHGTEAFF
>.|TRBJ2-3|TRBV19|once
TGTGCCAGTACCGGAAGCGGCACAATCACAGATACGCAGTATTTT
CASTGSGTITDTQYF
>.|TRBJ1-1|TRBV5-1|.
TGCGCCAGCAGCTTGGACCCAGACACGAACACTGAAGCTTTCTTT
CASSLDPDTNTEAFF
>TRBD1|TRBJ1-3|TRBV19|.
TGTGCCAGTAGGTCAACAGGGGGTTCAACTGGAAACACCATATATTTT
CASRSTGGSTGNTIYF